This section outlines one T cell receptor (beta chain) sequence together with its context. Original methodology: The authors estimated nucleated cell counts from reference gene primer amplification. Here immunoSEQ multiplex PCR was the method, and the copy in TCRdb shows in-frame clones only, minus some. For V, J and clone size, that table is used; D and trimming come from the DNA. Of approximately 120,000 clones in the sample, 84% were seen once. This record belongs to a study of blood T cell repertoires in COVID-19. On the study more broadly: PBMCs, B-cell-depleted T cells, or T cells were the source of the cDNA or gDNA that made up the material.

In germline, CDR1 is SNHLY, CDR2 FYNNEI. V was shortened by 1 base and J by 8 bases, with 12 bases between the two germline ends. The CDR3 length is 14 residues. The chain combines TRBV2 with TRBJ1-3; no clear D. The TCR comes from a woman in her fifties or sixties with acute or convalescent COVID-19. Sequencing was performed on peripheral blood. CDR3 residues: CASSEGQVGDTIYF. In DNA, the CDR3 is TGTGCCAGCAGTGAAGGGCAGGTCGGGGACACCATATATTTT.